A single sample gave rise to the 16 T cell receptor beta chains below, sequenced in a study of cytomegalovirus exposure and HLA in healthy donors. Clones were read by immunoSEQ multiplex PCR, and TCRdb kept only the in-frame ones, dropping some. The repertoire holds a few hundred thousand clones, over 80% seen once, with about an eighth in the top ten. The source material was PBMCs. These receptors all come from a woman in her twenties or thirties in good health and CMV-seropositive.

CDR3 in amino acids: CASSYTGYEQYF. The CDR3, as DNA: TGTGCCAGTAGTTATACAGGCTACGAGCAGTACTTC. The chain combines TRBV19 with TRBJ2-7; TRBD1 is a possible D gene (5 bases). The V and J ends lost 5 bases and 3 bases respectively, with 8 bases between them. The CDR3 is 12 residues long. Germline values: CDR1 LNHDA, CDR2 SQIVND (reference sequence).

CDR3 sequence (DNA): TGTGCCAGCAGCTCGACGGGACAGGGGTATTCTGAAGCTTTCTTT. Amino acid sequence: CASSSTGQGYSEAFF. V usage is TRBV11-2 and J usage is TRBJ1-1, with 10 bases fitting TRBD1. CDR3 length: 15 amino acids. Germline V CDR1 and CDR2: SGHAT, FQNNGV. After removal of 4 bases from V and 6 bases from J, the junction contained 8 bases not matched to a gene.

V gene TRBV27 combines with J gene TRBJ2-3; 10 bases are shared with TRBD2. In germline, CDR1 is MNHEY, CDR2 SMNVEV (reference sequence). V trimming: 3 bases; J trimming: 2 bases; junction bases outside the gene matches: 2. CDR3 length: 15 amino acids. CDR3 protein: CASSFGTSVTDTQYF. The CDR3 DNA reads as TGTGCCAGCAGTTTTGGGACTAGCGTCACAGATACGCAGTATTTT.

The chain links TRBV2 to TRBJ1-3, with 8 bases that match TRBD1. Trimming removed 0 bases from V and 4 bases from J; junction bases left unmatched: 5. This CDR3 is built from 16 residues. Germline values: CDR1 SNHLY, CDR2 FYNNEI. In DNA, the CDR3 is TGTGCCAGCAGTGAAGCTGGACAGGGTTCCGGAAACACCATATATTTT. It is translated as CASSEAGQGSGNTIYF.

CDR3: CASSYGGTEAFF. The CDR3 bases are TGTGCCAGCAGCTATGGGGGGACTGAAGCTTTCTTT. This rearrangement joins TRBV7-2 to TRBJ1-1, with a possible D match to TRBD1 (5 bases). Germline CDR1 SGHTA, CDR2 FQGNSA. V was pared by 4 bases and J by 5 bases, with 8 bases between. The CDR3 covers 12 residues.

V is TRBV30 and J is TRBJ2-3; 7 bases line up with TRBD2. The CDR3 consists of 12 residues. V trimming: 5 bases; J trimming: 5 bases; junction bases outside the gene matches: 4. The germline CDR1 and CDR2 sequences are GTSNPN and SVGIG (reference sequence). The CDR3 sequence is CAWRGLQDTQYF. CDR3 DNA sequence: TGTGCCTGGCGGGGACTACAAGATACGCAGTATTTT.

This clone came up once. The genes are TRBV29-1 and TRBJ1-1; D is uncertain. The germline V gene has CDR1 SQVTM and CDR2 ANQGSEA. CDR3 length equals 13 residues. Trimming left V 3 bases short and J 0 bases short, with 8 bases between. As DNA, the CDR3 is TGCAGCGTTGATTTGCAGGTGAACACTGAAGCTTTCTTT. Its protein product is CSVDLQVNTEAFF.

The chain is built from TRBV27 and TRBJ2-1; D unresolved. The CDR3 contains 13 residues. Trimming took off 3 bases at V and 6 bases at J, with 9 bases between the two ends. Germline V gene data show CDR1 as MNHEY and CDR2 as SMNVEV (reference sequence). The DNA of the CDR3 is TGTGCCAGCAGTTTTTTGACGCTCAATGAGCAGTTCTTC. Protein: CASSFLTLNEQFF.

This clone has a handful of counts. The V and J genes are TRBV18 and TRBJ1-2; D uncertain. The V end was cut by 3 bases, the J end by 7 bases, with 9 bases between. In germline, CDR1 is KGHSH, CDR2 LQKENI. The CDR3 sequence is 12 residues long. The CDR3 here is CASSPEGPGYTF. For the CDR3, the DNA is TGTGCCAGCTCACCGGAAGGGCCTGGCTACACCTTC.

The genes are TRBV30 and TRBJ1-3; tentatively, D is TRBD1 (5 bases). This CDR3 has 16 residues. Trimming cost V 0 bases and J 1 base, with 13 bases left between them. Germline-derived CDR1 and CDR2 are GTSNPN and SVGIG (reference sequence). CDR3 sequence (DNA): TGTGCCTGGAGTGTACGATTGTGGGGGTCTGGAAACACCATATATTTT. Protein product: CAWSVRLWGSGNTIYF.

The V and J genes are TRBV9 and TRBJ1-1; D is unclear. The ends were cut back, 0 bases at V and 0 bases at J, with 9 bases in the middle. Germline assignment: CDR1 SGDLS and CDR2 YYNGEE. CDR3 size: 15 residues. CDR3 in amino acids: CASSVADNVNTEAFF. The DNA for the CDR3 is TGTGCCAGCAGCGTAGCTGACAATGTGAACACTGAAGCTTTCTTT.

This clone was detected once. This chain joins TRBV5-1 and TRBJ2-7; no clear D. The ends were cut back, 4 bases at V and 7 bases at J, with 15 bases in the middle. Germline assignment: CDR1 SGHRS and CDR2 YFSETQ. The CDR3 is 13 residues long. CDR3 region: CASSRTYVGEQYF. The CDR3 DNA follows: TGCGCCAGCAGCCGCACCTATGTTGGGGAGCAGTACTTC.

The chain joins TRBV5-1 to TRBJ2-7; 15 bases match TRBD2. Germline V CDR1 and CDR2: SGHRS, YFSETQ. The CDR3 consists of 16 residues. After removal of 3 bases from V and 4 bases from J, the junction contained 5 bases not matched to a gene. This chain's CDR3 is CASSSGTSGRLYEQYF. The CDR3 nucleotides are TGCGCCAGCAGCTCAGGGACTAGCGGGAGGTTATACGAGCAGTACTTC. Together with reference TRBV5-1 and TRBJ2-7, the CDR3 gives the full variable domain: KAGVTQTPRYLIKTRGQQVTLSCSPISGHRSVSWYQQTPGQGLQFLFEYFSETQRNKGNFPGRFSGRQFSNSRSEMNVSTLELGDSALYLCASSSGTSGRLYEQYFGPGTRLTVT.

The chain couples TRBV6-5 to TRBJ2-2; TRBD1 might be the D (5 bases). The CDR3 loop spans 14 amino acids. Per germline, CDR1 MNHEY and CDR2 SVGAGI. Deletions cut 11 bases from V and 3 bases from J, with 16 bases between. CDR3 protein: CAARDRLDTGELFF. The DNA for the CDR3 is TGTGCCGCCAGGGATAGGTTGGACACCGGGGAGCTGTTTTTT.

The V call is TRBV7-6, the J call TRBJ2-5; TRBD1 is a possible D gene (5 bases). This CDR3 is built from 17 residues. The germline V and J ends were trimmed by 1 base and 6 bases, with 21 bases remaining between them. Germline V gene sequence: CDR1 SGHVS, CDR2 FNYEAQ. The CDR3 DNA reads as TGTGCCAGCAGCTTAGGGGAAGGGGTTGGCCCCGGCCAGACCCAGTACTTC. Translation gives CASSLGEGVGPGQTQYF.

The genes are TRBV30 and TRBJ1-5; D possibly corresponds to TRBD1 (5 bases). Germline CDR1 and CDR2: GTSNPN and SVGIG (reference sequence). The CDR3 is 15 residues long. V shed 1 base and J shed 8 bases, with 18 bases lying between them. CDR3 coding DNA: TGTGCCTGGAGTGAGCCGGACCGGCCCAGGGAGCCCCAGCATTTT. Translation: CAWSEPDRPREPQHF.